The TCR beta chain under discussion was sequenced for a study of monozygotic twins with inflammatory bowel disease. Germline CDR1 reads SGHTA; CDR2 reads FQGNSA. CDR3 length equals 13 residues. Total RNA input per TCR library was 3,000 to 4,500 ng. Template switching incorporated UMIs with a 6-nucleotide sample barcode. TCRdb reprocessed the 5' RACE reads and keeps a single row for each CDR3 protein, giving no DNA. The sample has approximately 150,000 distinct CDR3 sequences, and its top ten clones hold 2.4%. As to this clonotype: Its antigen is not identified.

The study's findings and limits: Repertoire similarity did not separate concordant from discordant twins, possibly from limited power. A reduction in TCRbeta diversity (inverse Simpson) was seen in IBD patients relative to healthy co-twins.

Source material: blood. The clonotype originates from a human donor with ulcerative colitis or Crohn's disease, or a healthy co-twin of an affected twin (not recorded which). V gene TRBV7-2 combines with J gene TRBJ2-7. The CDR3 sequence is CASSPSSSGEQYF.